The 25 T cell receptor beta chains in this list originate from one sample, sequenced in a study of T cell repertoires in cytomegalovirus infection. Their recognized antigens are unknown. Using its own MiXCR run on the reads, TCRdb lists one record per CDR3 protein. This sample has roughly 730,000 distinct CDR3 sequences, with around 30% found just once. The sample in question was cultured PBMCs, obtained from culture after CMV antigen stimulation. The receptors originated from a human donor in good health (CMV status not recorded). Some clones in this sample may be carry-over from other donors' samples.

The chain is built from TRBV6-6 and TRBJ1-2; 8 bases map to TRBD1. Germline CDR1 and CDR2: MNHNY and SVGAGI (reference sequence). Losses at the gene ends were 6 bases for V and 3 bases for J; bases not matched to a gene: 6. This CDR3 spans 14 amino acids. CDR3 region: CASRVTGVYYGYTF. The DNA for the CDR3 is TGTGCCAGCAGGGTGACAGGGGTTTACTATGGCTACACCTTC.

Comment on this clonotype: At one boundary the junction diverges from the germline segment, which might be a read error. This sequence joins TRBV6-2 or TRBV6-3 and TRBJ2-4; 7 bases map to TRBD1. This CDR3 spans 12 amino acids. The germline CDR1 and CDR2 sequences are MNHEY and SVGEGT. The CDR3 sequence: CASSRDSHLRRF. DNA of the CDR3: TGTGCCAGCAGCCGGGACAGCCACCTTAGGAGGTTC.

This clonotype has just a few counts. This chain's CDR3 is CASSLRGTSGRPVGTDTQYF. CDR3 nucleotides: TGTGCCAGCAGCTTAAGGGGGACTAGCGGGAGGCCGGTGGGCACAGATACGCAGTATTTT. The genes are TRBV7-2 and TRBJ2-3; the match to TRBD2 covers 15 bases. The CDR3 runs 20 residues. V lost 2 bases and J lost 1; bases outside the gene matches: 10. Germline CDR1 SGHTA, CDR2 FQGNSA. Supplemented by reference TRBV7-2 and TRBJ2-3, the full variable domain reads GAGVSQSPSNKVTEKGKDVELRCDPISGHTALYWYRQSLGQGLEFLIYFQGNSAPDKSGLPSDRFSAERTGGSVSTLTIQRTQQEDSAVYLCASSLRGTSGRPVGTDTQYFGPGTRLTVL.

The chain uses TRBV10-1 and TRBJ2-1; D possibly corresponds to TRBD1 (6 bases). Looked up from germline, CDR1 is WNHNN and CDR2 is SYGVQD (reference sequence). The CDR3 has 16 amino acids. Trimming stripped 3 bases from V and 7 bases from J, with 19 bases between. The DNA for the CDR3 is TGCGCCAGCAGTGACACCACAGGGCCATACAGAAATGAGCAGTTCTTC. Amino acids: CASSDTTGPYRNEQFF.

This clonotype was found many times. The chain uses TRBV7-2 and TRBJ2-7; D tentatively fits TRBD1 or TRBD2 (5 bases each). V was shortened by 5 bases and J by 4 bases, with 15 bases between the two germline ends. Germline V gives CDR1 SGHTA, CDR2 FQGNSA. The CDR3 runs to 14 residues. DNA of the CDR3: TGTGCCAGCAGCCCCTCCCGGGGCGATTACGAGCAGTACTTC. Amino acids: CASSPSRGDYEQYF.

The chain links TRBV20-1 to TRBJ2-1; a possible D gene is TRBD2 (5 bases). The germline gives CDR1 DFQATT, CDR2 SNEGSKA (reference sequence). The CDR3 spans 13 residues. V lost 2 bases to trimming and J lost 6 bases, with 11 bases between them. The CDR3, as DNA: TGCAGTGCTAGACGGGCCCTAGCCAATGAGCAGTTCTTC. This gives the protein CSARRALANEQFF.

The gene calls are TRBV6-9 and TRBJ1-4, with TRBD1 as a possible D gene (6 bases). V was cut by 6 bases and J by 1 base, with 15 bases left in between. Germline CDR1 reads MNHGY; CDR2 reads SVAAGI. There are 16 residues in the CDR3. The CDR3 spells CASSFQEGVTNEKLFF. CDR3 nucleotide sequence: TGTGCCAGCAGCTTTCAGGAGGGGGTAACTAATGAAAAACTGTTTTTT.

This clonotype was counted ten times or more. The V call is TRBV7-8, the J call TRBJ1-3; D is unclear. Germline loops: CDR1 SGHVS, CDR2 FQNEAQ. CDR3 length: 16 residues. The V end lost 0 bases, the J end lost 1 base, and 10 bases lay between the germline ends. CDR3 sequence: CASSLAGRRSGNTIYF. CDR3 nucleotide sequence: TGTGCCAGCAGCTTAGCGGGCAGGAGATCTGGAAACACCATATATTTT.

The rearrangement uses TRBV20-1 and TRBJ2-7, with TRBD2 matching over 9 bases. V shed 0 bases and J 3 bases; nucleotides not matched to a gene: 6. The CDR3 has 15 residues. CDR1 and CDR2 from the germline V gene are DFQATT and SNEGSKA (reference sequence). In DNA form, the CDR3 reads TGCAGTGCTAGAGACTCTAGCGGGACAAACTACGAGCAGTACTTC. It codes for CSARDSSGTNYEQYF.

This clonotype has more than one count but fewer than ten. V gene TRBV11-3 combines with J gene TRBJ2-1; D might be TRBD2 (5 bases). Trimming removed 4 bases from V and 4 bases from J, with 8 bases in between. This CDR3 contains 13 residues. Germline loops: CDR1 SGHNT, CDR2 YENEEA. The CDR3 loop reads CASSSRDYNEQFF. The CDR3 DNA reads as TGTGCCAGCAGCTCCCGGGATTACAATGAGCAGTTCTTC. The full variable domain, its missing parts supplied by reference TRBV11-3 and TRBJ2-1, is EAGVVQSPRYKIIEKKQPVAFWCNPISGHNTLYWYLQNLGQGPELLIRYENEEAVDDSQLPKDRFSAERLKGVDSTLKIQPAELGDSAVYLCASSSRDYNEQFFGPGTRLTVL.

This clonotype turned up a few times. As DNA, the CDR3 is TGTGCCAGCAGTGACCTGGCAGGGGGAGCTTCACCCCTCCACTTT. Protein product: CASSDLAGGASPLHF. The J gene is TRBJ1-6, the V gene TRBV6-4, with 7 bases that match TRBD1. J lost 9 bases, V lost 2 bases, and 7 bases had no gene match. Germline lookup yields CDR1 MRHNA and CDR2 SNTAGT. This CDR3 spans 15 amino acids.

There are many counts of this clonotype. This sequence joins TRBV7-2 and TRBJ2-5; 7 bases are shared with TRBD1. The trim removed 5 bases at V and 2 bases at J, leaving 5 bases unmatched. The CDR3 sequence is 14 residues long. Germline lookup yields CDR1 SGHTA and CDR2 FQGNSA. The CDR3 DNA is TGTGCCAGCAGCCCTTGGACAGGACAAGAGACCCAGTACTTC. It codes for CASSPWTGQETQYF.

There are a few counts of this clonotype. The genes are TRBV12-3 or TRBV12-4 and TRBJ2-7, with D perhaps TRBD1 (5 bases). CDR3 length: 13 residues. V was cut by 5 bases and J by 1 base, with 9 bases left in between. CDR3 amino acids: CASSHTGSYEQYF. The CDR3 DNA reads TGTGCCAGCAGTCATACAGGTTCCTACGAGCAGTACTTC.

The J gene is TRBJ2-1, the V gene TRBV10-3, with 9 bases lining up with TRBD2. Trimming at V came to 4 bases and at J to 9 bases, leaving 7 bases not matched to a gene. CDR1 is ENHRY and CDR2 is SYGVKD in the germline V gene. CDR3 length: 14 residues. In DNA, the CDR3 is TGTGCCATCAGTGCAGGCGGGAGGGACGGTGAGCAGTTCTTC. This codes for CAISAGGRDGEQFF.

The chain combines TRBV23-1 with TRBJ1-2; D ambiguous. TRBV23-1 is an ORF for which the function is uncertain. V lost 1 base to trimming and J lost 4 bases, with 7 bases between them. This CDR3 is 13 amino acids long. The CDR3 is CASSQYFRYGYTF. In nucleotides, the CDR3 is TGCGCCAGCAGTCAATATTTCCGCTATGGCTACACCTTC.

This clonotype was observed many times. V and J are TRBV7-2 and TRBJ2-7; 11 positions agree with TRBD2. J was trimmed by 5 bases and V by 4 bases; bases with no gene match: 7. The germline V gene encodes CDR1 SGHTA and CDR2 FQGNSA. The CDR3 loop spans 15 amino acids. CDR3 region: CASSYLLAGDDEQYF. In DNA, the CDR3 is TGTGCCAGCAGCTACCTACTAGCGGGAGATGACGAGCAGTACTTC.

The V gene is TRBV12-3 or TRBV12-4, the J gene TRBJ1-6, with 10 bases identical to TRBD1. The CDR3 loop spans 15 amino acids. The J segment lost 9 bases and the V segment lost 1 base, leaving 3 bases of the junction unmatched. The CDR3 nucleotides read TGTGCCAGCAGTTTAGGACAGGGGGCCTCTTCACCCCTCCACTTT. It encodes CASSLGQGASSPLHF.

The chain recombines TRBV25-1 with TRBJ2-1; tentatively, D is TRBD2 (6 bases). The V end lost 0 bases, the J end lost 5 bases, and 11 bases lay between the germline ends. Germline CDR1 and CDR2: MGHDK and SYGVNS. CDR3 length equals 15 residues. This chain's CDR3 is CASSEYREKNNEQFF. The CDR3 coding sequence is TGTGCCAGCAGTGAATATCGGGAGAAGAACAATGAGCAGTTCTTC.

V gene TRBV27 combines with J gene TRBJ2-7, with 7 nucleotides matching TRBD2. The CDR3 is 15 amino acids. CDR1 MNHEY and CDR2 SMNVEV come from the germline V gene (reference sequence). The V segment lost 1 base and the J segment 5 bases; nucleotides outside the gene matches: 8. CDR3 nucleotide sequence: TGTGCCAGCAGTTTATTGTCTAGCGGTAAGGACGAGCAGTACTTC. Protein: CASSLLSSGKDEQYF.

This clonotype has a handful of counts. DNA for the CDR3: TGCGCCAGCAGCCAAGAAAGGGCAGGGAATGCTCCAGATACGCAGTATTTT. Translated, it gives CASSQERAGNAPDTQYF. J is TRBJ2-3 and V is TRBV4-3; possibly TRBD1 for D (5 bases). Trimming took off 0 bases at V and 4 bases at J, with 17 bases between the two ends. Per germline, CDR1 LGHNA and CDR2 YSLEER. This CDR3 region has 17 residues.

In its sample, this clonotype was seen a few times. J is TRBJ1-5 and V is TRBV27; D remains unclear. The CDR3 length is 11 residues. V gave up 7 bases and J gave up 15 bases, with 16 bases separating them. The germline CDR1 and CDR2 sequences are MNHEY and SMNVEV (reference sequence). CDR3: CASTRTQPSHF. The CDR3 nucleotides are TGTGCCAGCACTCGCACTCAGCCTTCGCATTTT.

The CDR3 DNA reads as TGTGCCACCAGCAGAGAATCGGAAGGGAAGATATTGAGGGGCTACACCTTC. Translation: CATSRESEGKILRGYTF. The gene calls are TRBV15 and TRBJ1-2, with D unclear. Germline assignment: CDR1 LNHNV and CDR2 YYDKDF (reference sequence). This CDR3 comprises 17 residues. Deletions cut 0 bases from V and 8 bases from J, with 22 bases between.

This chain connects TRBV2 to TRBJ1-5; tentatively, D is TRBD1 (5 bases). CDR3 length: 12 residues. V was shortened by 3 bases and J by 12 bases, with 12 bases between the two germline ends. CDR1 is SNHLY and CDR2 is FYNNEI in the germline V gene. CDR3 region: CASSERGWIQHF. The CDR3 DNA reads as TGTGCCAGCAGTGAGAGGGGATGGATCCAGCATTTT.

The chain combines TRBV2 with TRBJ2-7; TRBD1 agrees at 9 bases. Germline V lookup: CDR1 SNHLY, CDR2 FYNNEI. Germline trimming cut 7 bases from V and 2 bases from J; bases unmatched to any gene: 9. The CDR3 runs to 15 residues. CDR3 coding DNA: TGTGCCAGCACCGCCGACAGGGGGTTACCCTACGAGCAGTACTTC. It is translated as CASTADRGLPYEQYF.

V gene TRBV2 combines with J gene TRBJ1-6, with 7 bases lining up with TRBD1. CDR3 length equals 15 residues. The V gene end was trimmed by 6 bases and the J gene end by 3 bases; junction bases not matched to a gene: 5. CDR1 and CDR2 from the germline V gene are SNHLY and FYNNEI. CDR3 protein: CASSIQGLYNSPLHF. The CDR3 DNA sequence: TGTGCCAGCAGCATACAGGGGCTCTATAATTCACCCCTCCACTTT.